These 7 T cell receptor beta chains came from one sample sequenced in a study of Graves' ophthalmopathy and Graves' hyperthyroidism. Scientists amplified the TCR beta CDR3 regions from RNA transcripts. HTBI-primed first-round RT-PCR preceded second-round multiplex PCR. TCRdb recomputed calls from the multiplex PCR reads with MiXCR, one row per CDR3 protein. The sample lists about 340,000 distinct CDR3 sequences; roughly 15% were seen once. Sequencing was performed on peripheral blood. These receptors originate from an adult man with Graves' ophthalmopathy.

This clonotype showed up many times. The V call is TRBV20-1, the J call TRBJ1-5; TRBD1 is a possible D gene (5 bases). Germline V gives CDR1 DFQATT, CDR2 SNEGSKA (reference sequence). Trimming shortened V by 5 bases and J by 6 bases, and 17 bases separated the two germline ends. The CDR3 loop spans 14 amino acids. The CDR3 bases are TGCAGTGCTGAAAAGGGGAGTTCGGGTCAGCCCCAGCATTTT. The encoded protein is CSAEKGSSGQPQHF.

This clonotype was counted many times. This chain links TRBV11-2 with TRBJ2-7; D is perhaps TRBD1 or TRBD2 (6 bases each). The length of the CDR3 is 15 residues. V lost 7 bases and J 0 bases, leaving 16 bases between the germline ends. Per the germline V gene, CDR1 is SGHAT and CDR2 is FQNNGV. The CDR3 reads CASNGGTLVSYEQYF. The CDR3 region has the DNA TGTGCCAGCAACGGAGGGACACTAGTCTCCTACGAGCAGTACTTC.

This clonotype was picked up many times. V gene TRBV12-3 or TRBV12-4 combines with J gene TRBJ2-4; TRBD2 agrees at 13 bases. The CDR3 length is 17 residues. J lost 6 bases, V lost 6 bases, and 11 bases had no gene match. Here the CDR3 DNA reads TGTGCCAGCAGCAACGGACTAGCGGGAGAAGCGAGAAACATTCAGTACTTC. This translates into CASSNGLAGEARNIQYF.

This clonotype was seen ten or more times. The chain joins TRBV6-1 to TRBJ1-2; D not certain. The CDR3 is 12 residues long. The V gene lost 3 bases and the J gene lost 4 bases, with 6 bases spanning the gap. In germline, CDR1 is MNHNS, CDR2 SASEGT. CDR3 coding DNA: TGTGCCAGCAGTGATGGTTTCTATGGCTACACCTTC. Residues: CASSDGFYGYTF.

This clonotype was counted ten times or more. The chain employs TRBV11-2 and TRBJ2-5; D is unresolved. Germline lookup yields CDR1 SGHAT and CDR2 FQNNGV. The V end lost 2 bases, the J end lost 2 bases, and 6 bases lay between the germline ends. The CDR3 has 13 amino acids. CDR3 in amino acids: CASSLQFQETQYF. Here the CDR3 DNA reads TGTGCCAGCAGCTTACAGTTTCAAGAGACCCAGTACTTC. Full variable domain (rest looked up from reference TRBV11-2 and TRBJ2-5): EAGVAQSPRYKIIEKRQSVAFWCNPISGHATLYWYQQILGQGPKLLIQFQNNGVVDDSQLPKDRFSAERLKGVDSTLKIQPAKLEDSAVYLCASSLQFQETQYFGPGTRLLVL.

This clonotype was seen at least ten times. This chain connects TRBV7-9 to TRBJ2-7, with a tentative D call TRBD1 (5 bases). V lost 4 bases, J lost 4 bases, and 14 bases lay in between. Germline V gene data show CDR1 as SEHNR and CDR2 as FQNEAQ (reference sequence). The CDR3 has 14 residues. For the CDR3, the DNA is TGTGCCAGCAGCTCTCCTACCACAGGATACGAGCAGTACTTC. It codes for CASSSPTTGYEQYF. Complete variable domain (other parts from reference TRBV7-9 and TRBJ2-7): DTGVSQNPRHKITKRGQNVTFRCDPISEHNRLYWYRQTLGQGPEFLTYFQNEAQLEKSRLLSDRFSAERPKGSFSTLEIQRTEQGDSAMYLCASSSPTTGYEQYFGPGTRLTVT.

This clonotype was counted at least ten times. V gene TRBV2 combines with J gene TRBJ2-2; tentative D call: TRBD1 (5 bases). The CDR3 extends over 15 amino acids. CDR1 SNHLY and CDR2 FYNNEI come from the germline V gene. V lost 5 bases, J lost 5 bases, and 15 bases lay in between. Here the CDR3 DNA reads TGTGCCAGCAGTTTAAGTTTTACAGGAACCGGGGAGCTGTTTTTT. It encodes CASSLSFTGTGELFF.